This T cell receptor beta chain was documented in a study of control samples from healthy donors and cancer patients (dated by TCRdb to about 2020). Remarks on this clone: Its recognized antigen is unknown. It has no much larger one-base neighbor in the sample; base qualities were not kept. Different DNA sequences within this sample yield the same CDR3.

The method behind the library was the immunoSEQ multiplex PCR assay. The clones in this table, taken by TCRdb from immuneACCESS, are in-frame only. Not every clone is retained; where verified, under half of the shortfall comes from an unresolved V gene, and the cause of the rest is unknown. Within this sample are over 150,000 clones, with about 92% of them counted one time only. The ten largest account for roughly 1.3% of the sample. Trimmed from V: 5 bases; trimmed from J: 5 bases; junction bases lacking a gene match: 4. The germline V gene specifies MDHEN as CDR1 and SYDVKM as CDR2. From its cysteine to its phenylalanine, the CDR3 spans 14 amino acids. CDR3 DNA only is kept here, 42 bases in frame from base 1.

The sample taken for sequencing was blood. The clonotype was recovered from a man aged 30 to 45 in good health. The rearranged chain carries TRBV28 and TRBJ1-5; 9 middle bases align to TRBD1. At the DNA level, the sequence is TGTGCCAGCAGTCCGGGACAGGGATATCAGCCCCAGCATTTT. It translates to CASSPGQGYQPQHF.